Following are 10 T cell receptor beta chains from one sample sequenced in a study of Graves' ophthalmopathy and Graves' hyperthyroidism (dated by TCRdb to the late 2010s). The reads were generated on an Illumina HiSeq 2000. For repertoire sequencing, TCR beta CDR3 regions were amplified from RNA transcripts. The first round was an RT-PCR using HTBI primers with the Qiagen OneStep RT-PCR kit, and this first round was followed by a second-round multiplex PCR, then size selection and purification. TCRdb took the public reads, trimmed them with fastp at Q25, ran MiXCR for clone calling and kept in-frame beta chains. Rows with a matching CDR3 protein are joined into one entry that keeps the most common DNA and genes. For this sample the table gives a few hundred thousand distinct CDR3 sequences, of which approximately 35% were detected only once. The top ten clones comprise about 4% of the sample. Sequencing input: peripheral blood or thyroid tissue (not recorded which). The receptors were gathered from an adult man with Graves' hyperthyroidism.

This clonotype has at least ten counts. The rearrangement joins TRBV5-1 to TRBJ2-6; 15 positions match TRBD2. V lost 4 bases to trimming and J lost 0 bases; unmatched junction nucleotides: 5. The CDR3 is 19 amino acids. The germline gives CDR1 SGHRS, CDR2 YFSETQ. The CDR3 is CASSPGLAGGLSGANVLTF. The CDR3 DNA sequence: TGCGCCAGCAGCCCGGGACTAGCGGGAGGCCTCTCTGGGGCCAACGTCCTGACTTTC.

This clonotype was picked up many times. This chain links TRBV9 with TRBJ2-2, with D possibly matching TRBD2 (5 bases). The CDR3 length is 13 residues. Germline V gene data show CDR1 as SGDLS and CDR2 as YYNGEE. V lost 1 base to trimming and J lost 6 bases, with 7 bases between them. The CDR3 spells CASSVSGSGELFF. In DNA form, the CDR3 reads TGTGCCAGCAGCGTATCGGGGTCCGGGGAGCTGTTTTTT.

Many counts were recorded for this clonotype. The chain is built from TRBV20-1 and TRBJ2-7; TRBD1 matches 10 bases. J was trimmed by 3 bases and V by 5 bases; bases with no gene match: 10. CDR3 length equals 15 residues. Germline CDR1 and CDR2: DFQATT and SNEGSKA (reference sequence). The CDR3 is CSAWNTGTGDYEQYF. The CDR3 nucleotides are TGCAGTGCTTGGAATACCGGGACAGGGGACTACGAGCAGTACTTC.

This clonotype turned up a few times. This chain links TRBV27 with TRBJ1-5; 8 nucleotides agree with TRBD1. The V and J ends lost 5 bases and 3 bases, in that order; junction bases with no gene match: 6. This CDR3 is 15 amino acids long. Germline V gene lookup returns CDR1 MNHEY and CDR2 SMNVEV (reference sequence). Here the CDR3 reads CASSRDRTYNQPQHF. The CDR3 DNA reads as TGTGCCAGCAGTCGGGACAGGACCTACAATCAGCCCCAGCATTTT.

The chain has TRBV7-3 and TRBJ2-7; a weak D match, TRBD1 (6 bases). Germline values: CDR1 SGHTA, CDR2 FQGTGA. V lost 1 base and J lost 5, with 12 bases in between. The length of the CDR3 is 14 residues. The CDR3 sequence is CASSLSGRGDEQYF. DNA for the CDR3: TGTGCCAGCAGCTTAAGTGGCAGGGGTGACGAGCAGTACTTC.

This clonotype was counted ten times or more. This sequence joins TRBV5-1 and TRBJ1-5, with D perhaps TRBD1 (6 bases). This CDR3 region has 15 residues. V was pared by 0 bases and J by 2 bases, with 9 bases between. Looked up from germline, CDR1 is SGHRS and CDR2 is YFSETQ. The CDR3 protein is CASSLEPGGNQPQHF. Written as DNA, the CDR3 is TGCGCCAGCAGCTTGGAACCAGGGGGCAATCAGCCCCAGCATTTT.

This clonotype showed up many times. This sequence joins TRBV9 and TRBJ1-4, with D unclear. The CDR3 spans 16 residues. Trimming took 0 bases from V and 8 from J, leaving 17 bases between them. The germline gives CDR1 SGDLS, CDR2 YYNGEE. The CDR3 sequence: CASSVGPGRFDEKLFF. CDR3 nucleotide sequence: TGTGCCAGCAGCGTAGGTCCGGGGAGATTTGACGAAAAACTGTTTTTT.

CDR3 sequence (DNA): TGTGCCAGTAACAAGGGGTTAGGAACTAATGAAAAACTGTTTTTT. It is translated as CASNKGLGTNEKLFF. The V gene is TRBV19, the J gene TRBJ1-4, with D possibly TRBD1 on 5 matching bases. The CDR3 length is 15 residues. CDR1 is LNHDA and CDR2 is SQIVND in the germline V gene (reference sequence). Deletions cut 7 bases from V and 1 base from J, with 13 bases between.

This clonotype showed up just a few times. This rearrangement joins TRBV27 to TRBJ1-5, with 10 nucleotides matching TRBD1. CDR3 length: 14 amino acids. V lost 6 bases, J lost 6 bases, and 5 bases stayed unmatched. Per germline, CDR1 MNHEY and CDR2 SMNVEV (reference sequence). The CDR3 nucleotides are TGTGCCAGCAGGGCCCGGACAGGGGGTCAGCCCCAGCATTTT. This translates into CASRARTGGQPQHF.

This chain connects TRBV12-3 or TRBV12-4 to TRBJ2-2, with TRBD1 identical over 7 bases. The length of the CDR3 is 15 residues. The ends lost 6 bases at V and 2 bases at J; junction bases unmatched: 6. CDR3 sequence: CASRRQGGNTGELFF. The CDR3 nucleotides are TGTGCCAGCAGACGACAGGGTGGAAACACCGGGGAGCTGTTTTTT.